These 27 T cell receptor beta chains were all obtained from the same sample, sequenced in a study of cytomegalovirus exposure and HLA in healthy donors. Researchers ran the PCR with 60 Vbeta and 13 Jbeta primers. This table comes from immunoSEQ multiplex PCR, and its TCRdb copy is limited to in-frame clones, with some not included. The table has over 150,000 clones, 79% seen once. Sequenced material: PBMCs. The receptors were sampled from a girl between 5 and 17 years old in good health and CMV-seropositive.

The sample holds a few counts of this clone. The V and J genes are TRBV18 and TRBJ2-3, with TRBD2 matching 9 bases. Per germline, CDR1 KGHSH and CDR2 LQKENI. The CDR3 totals 18 residues. After removal of 2 bases from V and 6 bases from J, the junction contained 15 bases not matched to a gene. The CDR3 is CASSPYLGERGVKDTQYF. CDR3 bases: TGTGCCAGCTCACCATACCTGGGCGAGCGGGGGGTTAAGGATACGCAGTATTTT.

About this clone: Germline and junction disagree at one end, which may indicate a read error. The chain is built from TRBV11-2 and TRBJ2-7, with TRBD2 matching 16 bases. Germline V gene data show CDR1 as SGHAT and CDR2 as FQNNGV. The CDR3 has 20 residues. CDR3 protein: CASSLETPGLAGGRKDEQYF. In nucleotides, the CDR3 is TGTGCCAGCAGTTTAGAGACACCGGGACTAGCGGGGGGGCGGAAGGACGAGCAGTACTTC. Full variable domain (outside the CDR3, taken from reference TRBV11-2 and TRBJ2-7): EAGVAQSPRYKIIEKRQSVAFWCNPISGHATLYWYQQILGQGPKLLIQFQNNGVVDDSQLPKDRFSAERLKGVDSTLKIQPAKLEDSAVYLCASSLETPGLAGGRKDEQYFGPGTRLTVT.

This chain uses TRBV5-4 with TRBJ2-5; TRBD2 agrees at 10 bases. Trimming removed 0 bases from V and 4 bases from J; junction bases left unmatched: 3. Looked up from germline, CDR1 is SGHNT and CDR2 is YYREEE (reference sequence). The CDR3 extends over 15 amino acids. The DNA of the CDR3 is TGTGCCAGCAGCTTGGAGCGGGGGGGGGTAGAGACCCAGTACTTC. Amino acid sequence: CASSLERGGVETQYF. The whole variable domain, filled in from reference TRBV5-4 and TRBJ2-5, reads ETGVTQSPTHLIKTRGQQVTLRCSSQSGHNTVSWYQQALGQGPQFIFQYYREEENGRGNFPPRFSGLQFPNYSSELNVNALELDDSALYLCASSLERGGVETQYFGPGTRLLVL.

The DNA for the CDR3 is TGTGCCAGTACCTGGGCAGGGGGAAACACCATATATTTT. This sequence encodes CASTWAGGNTIYF. This chain joins TRBV19 and TRBJ1-3; TRBD1 is a possible D gene (5 bases). CDR3 length: 13 residues. V was shortened by 7 bases and J by 4 bases, with 11 bases between the two germline ends. CDR1 is LNHDA and CDR2 is SQIVND in the germline V gene (reference sequence).

The chain is built from TRBV7-2 and TRBJ1-6; no clear D. The V gene's germline CDR1 is SGHTA and CDR2 FQGNSA. The CDR3 length is 17 residues. Trimming left V 1 base short and J 0 bases short, with 10 bases between. CDR3 DNA: TGTGCCAGCAGCTTAGAGCGGCTGAGCTCCTATAATTCACCCCTCCACTTT. Translating gives CASSLERLSSYNSPLHF.

This chain joins TRBV6-5 and TRBJ1-5, with D uncertain. The CDR3 is made up of 14 amino acids. Trimming took off 5 bases at V and 4 bases at J, with 12 bases between the two ends. Germline assignment: CDR1 MNHEY and CDR2 SVGAGI. CDR3 protein: CASSQVTENQPQHF. CDR3 in DNA: TGTGCCAGCAGTCAAGTCACAGAGAATCAGCCCCAGCATTTT.

This clone was recorded a few times. The V and J genes are TRBV18 and TRBJ2-7; 8 nucleotides agree with TRBD1. The CDR3 spans 17 residues. J lost 2 bases, V lost 0 bases, and 9 bases had no gene match. In germline, CDR1 is KGHSH, CDR2 LQKENI. The CDR3 here is CASSPPSGGLKPYEQYF. CDR3 DNA sequence: TGTGCCAGCTCACCACCTTCAGGGGGCTTGAAACCCTACGAGCAGTACTTC. Full variable domain (missing parts from reference TRBV18 and TRBJ2-7): NAGVMQNPRHLVRRRGQEARLRCSPMKGHSHVYWYRQLPEEGLKFMVYLQKENIIDESGMPKERFSAEFPKEGPSILRIQQVVRGDSAAYFCASSPPSGGLKPYEQYFGPGTRLTVT.

This chain joins TRBV2 and TRBJ1-2, with unresolved D. The V end lost 5 bases, the J end lost 2 bases, and 6 bases lay between the germline ends. The CDR3 has 12 amino acids. Germline CDR1 reads SNHLY; CDR2 reads FYNNEI. CDR3 sequence: CASSRENYGYTF. The CDR3 region has the DNA TGTGCCAGCAGTAGGGAGAACTATGGCTACACCTTC.

This clone was picked up one time. This chain joins TRBV19 and TRBJ2-7, with 9 bases identical to TRBD1. V lost 6 bases and J lost 0; bases outside the gene matches: 6. CDR1 LNHDA and CDR2 SQIVND come from the germline V gene (reference sequence). The CDR3 totals 15 residues. The CDR3: CASSRGTGNSYEQYF. The CDR3 bases are TGTGCCAGTAGCAGGGGGACAGGGAACTCCTACGAGCAGTACTTC. Full variable domain (outside the CDR3, taken from reference TRBV19 and TRBJ2-7): DGGITQSPKYLFRKEGQNVTLSCEQNLNHDAMYWYRQDPGQGLRLIYYSQIVNDFQKGDIAEGYSVSREKKESFPLTVTSAQKNPTAFYLCASSRGTGNSYEQYFGPGTRLTVT.

The rearrangement joins TRBV27 to TRBJ1-1, with TRBD1 identical over 8 bases. V shed 5 bases and J 10 bases; nucleotides not matched to a gene: 12. Looked up from germline, CDR1 is MNHEY and CDR2 is SMNVEV (reference sequence). The CDR3 covers 14 residues. The CDR3 region is CASSLRTGNGGAFF. The CDR3 nucleotides are TGTGCCAGCAGTCTCAGGACAGGGAATGGGGGAGCTTTCTTT.

CDR3 region: CASSRSYQETQYF. In DNA form, the CDR3 reads TGTGCCAGCTCACGTAGTTACCAAGAGACCCAGTACTTC. V is TRBV18 and J is TRBJ2-5, with unresolved D. CDR3 size: 13 residues. The germline CDR1 and CDR2 sequences are KGHSH and LQKENI. Trimming removed 4 bases from V and 0 bases from J, with 6 bases in between.

The chain uses TRBV5-1 and TRBJ2-3; no firm D call. Germline CDR1 reads SGHRS; CDR2 reads YFSETQ. The V and J ends lost 1 base and 3 bases respectively, with 9 bases between them. The CDR3 sequence is 14 residues long. The CDR3 region is CASSLSSGTDTQYF. DNA of the CDR3: TGCGCCAGCAGCTTGTCCTCAGGTACAGATACGCAGTATTTT.

The rearrangement joins TRBV5-1 to TRBJ2-1; TRBD2 might be the D (6 bases). V was trimmed by 0 bases and J by 0 bases, leaving 10 bases between them. The CDR3 has 16 amino acids. Germline V CDR1 and CDR2: SGHRS, YFSETQ. CDR3 region: CASSLAAGDSYNEQFF. The CDR3 nucleotides are TGCGCCAGCAGCTTGGCAGCGGGTGACTCCTACAATGAGCAGTTCTTC. The whole variable domain, remainder taken from reference TRBV5-1 and TRBJ2-1, is KAGVTQTPRYLIKTRGQQVTLSCSPISGHRSVSWYQQTPGQGLQFLFEYFSETQRNKGNFPGRFSGRQFSNSRSEMNVSTLELGDSALYLCASSLAAGDSYNEQFFGPGTRLTVL.

This chain links TRBV19 with TRBJ1-1; 8 bases are shared with TRBD1. The CDR3 spans 14 residues. Germline CDR1 is LNHDA and CDR2 is SQIVND (reference sequence). The V and J ends lost 6 bases and 1 base, in that order; junction bases with no gene match: 4. The CDR3 DNA reads TGTGCCAGTAGGGAACAGGGGGGGAACACTGAAGCTTTCTTT. This gives the protein CASREQGGNTEAFF.

V is TRBV5-6 and J is TRBJ2-1, with 7 positions matching TRBD2. This CDR3 has 13 residues. V shed 0 bases, J shed 7 bases, and the junction held 1 base outside the gene matches. Germline V gives CDR1 SGHDT, CDR2 YYEEEE. Here the CDR3 reads CASSLVGGNEQFF. For the CDR3, the DNA is TGTGCCAGCAGCTTGGTGGGGGGGAATGAGCAGTTCTTC.

The chain links TRBV19 to TRBJ1-1; perhaps TRBD1 as D (6 bases). Between the trimmed V and J ends, which lost 3 bases and 7 bases, there was a span of 12 bases. Germline V gene sequence: CDR1 LNHDA, CDR2 SQIVND (reference sequence). The CDR3 sequence is 13 residues long. The CDR3 is CASSILGAGEAFF. The CDR3 coding sequence is TGTGCCAGTAGTATTCTGGGGGCAGGTGAAGCTTTCTTT.

The V and J genes are TRBV19 and TRBJ2-2; D call uncertain. The CDR3 has 13 amino acids. Germline V gene lookup returns CDR1 LNHDA and CDR2 SQIVND (reference sequence). Between the trimmed V and J ends, which lost 5 bases and 4 bases, there was a span of 8 bases. The CDR3 here is CASSLSLTGELFF. The CDR3 coding sequence is TGTGCCAGTAGTCTAAGCCTCACCGGGGAGCTGTTTTTT. Full variable domain (outside the CDR3, taken from reference TRBV19 and TRBJ2-2): DGGITQSPKYLFRKEGQNVTLSCEQNLNHDAMYWYRQDPGQGLRLIYYSQIVNDFQKGDIAEGYSVSREKKESFPLTVTSAQKNPTAFYLCASSLSLTGELFFGEGSRLTVL.

The rearrangement links TRBV30 to TRBJ2-5, with TRBD1 identical over 11 bases. V gave up 3 bases and J gave up 5 bases; unmatched junction bases: 8. This CDR3 spans 15 amino acids. Germline V gene sequence: CDR1 GTSNPN, CDR2 SVGIG (reference sequence). The CDR3 nucleotides are TGTGCCTGGAGCGCTTGGACAGGGGGCTTGGAGACCCAGTACTTC. It translates to CAWSAWTGGLETQYF. Full variable domain (outside the CDR3, taken from reference TRBV30 and TRBJ2-5): SQTIHQWPATLVQPVGSPLSLECTVEGTSNPNLYWYRQAAGRGLQLLFYSVGIGQISSEVPQNLSASRPQDRQFILSSKKLLLSDSGFYLCAWSAWTGGLETQYFGPGTRLLVL.

This clone was seen only a few times. The V gene is TRBV6-1, the J gene TRBJ1-3, with 9 bases lining up with TRBD1. With V trimmed by 1 base and J by 3 bases, 1 base remained unmatched. CDR3 length equals 15 residues. CDR1 and CDR2 (germline): MNHNS, SASEGT. DNA for the CDR3: TGTGCCAGCAGTGAAGACAGGGGGCTTGGAAACACCATATATTTT. Amino acid sequence: CASSEDRGLGNTIYF.

The chain carries TRBV27 and TRBJ2-5, with 10 bases identical to TRBD1. Trimming took 8 bases from V and 3 from J; bases not matched to a gene: 15. The CDR3 length is 17 residues. Germline V gene lookup returns CDR1 MNHEY and CDR2 SMNVEV (reference sequence). This CDR3 reads CASGTRGQGLREETQYF. CDR3 coding DNA: TGTGCCAGCGGAACGAGGGGACAGGGGTTAAGGGAAGAGACCCAGTACTTC.

A few counts support this clone. This chain uses TRBV9 with TRBJ2-1; 10 bases match TRBD2. CDR3 length: 14 amino acids. V gave up 0 bases and J gave up 8 bases; unmatched junction bases: 2. The V gene's germline CDR1 is SGDLS and CDR2 YYNGEE. DNA for the CDR3: TGTGCCAGCAGCGTAGTTAGCGGGGGGTATGAGCAGTTCTTC. Translated, it gives CASSVVSGGYEQFF.

The chain has TRBV5-8 and TRBJ1-5, with a tentative D call TRBD1 (5 bases). The CDR3 totals 14 residues. The germline V and J ends were trimmed by 4 bases and 6 bases, with 14 bases remaining between them. Germline-derived CDR1 and CDR2 are SGHTS and YDEGEE. Here the CDR3 DNA reads TGTGCCAGCAGCCTGGAGGGAGGGGTTCAGCCCCAGCATTTT. It encodes CASSLEGGVQPQHF.

This chain joins TRBV4-1 and TRBJ1-2; no definite D call. V lost 4 bases, J lost 8 bases, and 23 bases lay in between. Germline V CDR1 and CDR2: MGHRA, YSYEKL. The CDR3 is 16 amino acids. The DNA of the CDR3 is TGCGCCAGCAGCCCGAACTCGGGCAGCCCGACGGGGGGCTACACCTTC. Protein sequence: CASSPNSGSPTGGYTF.

The CDR3 nucleotides are TGTGCCAGCAGTGGGACTAGCGGCCACGATACGCAGTATTTT. It codes for CASSGTSGHDTQYF. The chain couples TRBV25-1 to TRBJ2-3; 10 nucleotides align to TRBD2. Germline V CDR1 and CDR2: MGHDK, SYGVNS. The CDR3 runs to 14 residues. V lost 4 bases and J lost 6; bases outside the gene matches: 4.

The chain employs TRBV11-3 and TRBJ2-3; D might be TRBD2 (6 bases). CDR1 and CDR2 from the germline V gene are SGHNT and YENEEA. V was pared by 3 bases and J by 1 base, with 11 bases between. The CDR3 length is 15 residues. CDR3 residues: CASSLEGSGTDTQYF. Written as DNA, the CDR3 is TGTGCCAGCAGCTTGGAGGGATCAGGCACAGATACGCAGTATTTT. The full variable domain, its missing parts supplied by reference TRBV11-3 and TRBJ2-3, is EAGVVQSPRYKIIEKKQPVAFWCNPISGHNTLYWYLQNLGQGPELLIRYENEEAVDDSQLPKDRFSAERLKGVDSTLKIQPAELGDSAVYLCASSLEGSGTDTQYFGPGTRLTVL.

The V call is TRBV11-3, the J call TRBJ2-1; TRBD1 might be the D (5 bases). CDR1 and CDR2 (germline): SGHNT, YENEEA. The CDR3 is 15 amino acids. Trimming stripped 4 bases from V and 8 bases from J, with 18 bases between. CDR3 region: CASSWKIQGLDEQFF. CDR3 sequence (DNA): TGTGCCAGCAGCTGGAAGATTCAGGGCCTCGATGAGCAGTTCTTC.

The gene calls are TRBV4-1 and TRBJ1-2; possible D gene TRBD1, 5 bases. Trimming removed 0 bases at V and 8 bases at J, with 10 bases between. CDR1 MGHRA and CDR2 YSYEKL come from the germline V gene. The CDR3 consists of 13 residues. The CDR3 DNA is TGCGCCAGCAGCCAAGATCTAAAGGGGGGCTACACCTTC. Translating it yields CASSQDLKGGYTF.